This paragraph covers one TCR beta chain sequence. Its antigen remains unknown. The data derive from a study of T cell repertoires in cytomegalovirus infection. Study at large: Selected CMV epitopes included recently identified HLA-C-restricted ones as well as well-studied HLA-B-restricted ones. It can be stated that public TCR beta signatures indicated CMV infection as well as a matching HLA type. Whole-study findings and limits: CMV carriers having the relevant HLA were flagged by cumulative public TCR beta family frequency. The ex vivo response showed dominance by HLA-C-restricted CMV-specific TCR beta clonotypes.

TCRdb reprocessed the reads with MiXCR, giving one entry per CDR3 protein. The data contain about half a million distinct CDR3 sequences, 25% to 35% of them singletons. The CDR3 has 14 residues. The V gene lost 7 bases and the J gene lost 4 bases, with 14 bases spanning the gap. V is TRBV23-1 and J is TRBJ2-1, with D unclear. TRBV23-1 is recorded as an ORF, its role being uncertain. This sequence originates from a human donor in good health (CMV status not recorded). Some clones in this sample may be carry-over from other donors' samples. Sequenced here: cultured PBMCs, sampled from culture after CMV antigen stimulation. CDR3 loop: CASNPTDQYNEQFF. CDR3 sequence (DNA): TGCGCCAGCAACCCAACAGACCAATACAATGAGCAGTTCTTC.